This TCR beta chain was recorded in a study of CD8+CD57+ T cells in acquired aplastic anemia. Study-wide context: Across the sorted CD4+ and CD8+ cells, DNA amounts averaged around 3.2 ug.

Germline V CDR1 and CDR2: DFQATT, SNEGSKA (reference sequence). Deletions cut 0 bases from V and 0 bases from J, with 11 bases between. The CDR3 is 15 amino acids. This clonotype has ten or more counts. As yet, its antigen is unknown. The study profiled TCR beta VDJ and CDR3 using genomic DNA as template. TCRdb ran MiXCR on the reads and lists one entry per CDR3 protein. The sample contains about 270,000 distinct CDR3 sequences, roughly half of which appear only once. Overall study findings and caveats: For CD8+ Simpson's diversity, patients and controls showed no significant difference. Common to patients and controls were about 31 CD8+ CDR3 sequences.

Sequenced material: sorted CD4+, CD8+, or CD8+CD57+ T cells (not recorded which) from PBMCs. This clonotype was obtained from a human donor with severe aplastic anemia or a healthy control (not recorded which). The gene calls are TRBV20-1 and TRBJ1-1; D gene uncertain. The CDR3 is CSARELGQVNTEAFF. DNA for the CDR3: TGCAGTGCTAGAGAACTCGGGCAGGTGAACACTGAAGCTTTCTTT.